The 22 T cell receptor beta chains listed next were all sequenced from one sample in a study of T-cell reconstitution after alpha-beta-depleted transplantation in children. As it was prepared, the TCRbeta library received unique molecular identifiers. Via MiXCR, TCRdb re-called the PCR reads, giving one row per CDR3 protein. The table has hundreds of thousands of distinct CDR3 sequences, less than 15% seen once. Material: PBMCs, obtained before TCRalphabeta/CD19-depleted stem cell transplant. These receptors all come from a girl between 2 and 10 years old with congenital amegakaryocytic thrombocytopenia, due to receive a stem cell transplant.

The chain carries TRBV29-1 and TRBJ2-1; TRBD2 aligns across 7 bases. Trimming at V came to 7 bases and at J to 9 bases, leaving 12 bases not matched to a gene. The CDR3 has 13 amino acids. Germline V gene lookup returns CDR1 SQVTM and CDR2 ANQGSEA. CDR3: CSALVSGIFEQFF. The CDR3 DNA is TGCAGCGCCCTGGTCAGCGGGATCTTTGAGCAGTTCTTC.

This clonotype showed up many times. The genes are TRBV28 and TRBJ2-1; 8 bases line up with TRBD1. V lost 5 bases and J lost 8; bases outside the gene matches: 11. Germline V gene data show CDR1 as MDHEN and CDR2 as SYDVKM. The CDR3 has 15 amino acids. The chain's CDR3 is CASSPYPGTGYEQFF. The CDR3 DNA follows: TGTGCCAGCAGTCCCTACCCTGGGACAGGATATGAGCAGTTCTTC.

This chain uses TRBV18 with TRBJ2-1; D uncertain. Per the germline V gene, CDR1 is KGHSH and CDR2 is LQKENI. Trimming removed 1 base at V and 8 bases at J, with 3 bases between. The CDR3 is made up of 11 amino acids. This CDR3 is CASSPRDEQFF. DNA of the CDR3: TGTGCCAGCTCACCACGGGATGAGCAGTTCTTC.

This chain connects TRBV28 to TRBJ2-1, with TRBD2 identical over 7 bases. The CDR3 consists of 14 residues. Per germline, CDR1 MDHEN and CDR2 SYDVKM. After removal of 4 bases from V and 5 bases from J, the junction contained 5 bases not matched to a gene. The CDR3 bases are TGTGCCAGCAGTTCGGCTAGCGGAAACAATGAGCAGTTCTTC. It yields the protein CASSSASGNNEQFF.

This chain links TRBV28 with TRBJ2-7, with 7 bases lining up with TRBD2. The germline V gene has CDR1 MDHEN and CDR2 SYDVKM. Trimming cost V 7 bases and J 2 bases; bases outside gene matches: 5. CDR3 length: 13 residues. CDR3 sequence: CASKSSGAYEQYF. For the CDR3, the DNA is TGTGCCAGCAAATCTAGCGGAGCCTACGAGCAGTACTTC.

The chain carries TRBV7-2 and TRBJ2-7, with D unclear. The CDR3 extends over 13 amino acids. V was shortened by 0 bases and J by 5 bases, with 8 bases between the two germline ends. Germline V lookup: CDR1 SGHTA, CDR2 FQGNSA. CDR3 coding DNA: TGTGCCAGCAGCTTAGCCGTGGATAACGAGCAGTACTTC. The encoded protein is CASSLAVDNEQYF.

The table lists this clonotype with many counts. The chain combines TRBV7-6 with TRBJ1-5; the D is unclear. CDR3 length: 13 residues. The V gene's germline CDR1 is SGHVS and CDR2 FNYEAQ. The V end was cut by 5 bases, the J end by 6 bases, with 11 bases between. The CDR3 loop reads CASSQLPFQPQHF. The CDR3 DNA follows: TGTGCCAGCAGCCAACTCCCCTTTCAGCCCCAGCATTTT. The complete variable domain, with remaining parts taken from reference TRBV7-6 and TRBJ1-5, reads GAGVSQSPRYKVTKRGQDVALRCDPISGHVSLYWYRQALGQGPEFLTYFNYEAQQDKSGLPNDRFSAERPEGSISTLTIQRTEQRDSAMYRCASSQLPFQPQHFGDGTRLSIL.

Notes on this clonotype: A much larger clone lies one base from this, so it may be a read error. This rearrangement joins TRBV10-3 to TRBJ2-3; either TRBD1 or TRBD2 may fit D (5 bases each). The CDR3 contains 13 residues. CDR1 ENHRY and CDR2 SYGVKD come from the germline V gene. Trimming stripped 10 bases from V and 4 bases from J, with 15 bases between. The CDR3 DNA reads as TGTGCCACTAAGAGAGGGGCGGCAGATACGCAGTATTTT. Its protein product is CATKRGAADTQYF.

The table lists this clonotype with a few counts. The chain combines TRBV20-1 with TRBJ2-4; D gene uncertain. Per germline, CDR1 DFQATT and CDR2 SNEGSKA (reference sequence). Trimming shortened V by 3 bases and J by 0 bases, and 18 bases separated the two germline ends. The CDR3 extends over 17 amino acids. Here the CDR3 DNA reads TGCAGTGCTAGGCGGAGTATGGCTGGCCTAGCCAAAAACATTCAGTACTTC. Protein sequence: CSARRSMAGLAKNIQYF.

This clonotype showed up just a few times. This chain joins TRBV10-3 and TRBJ2-3; 7 bases match TRBD1. Unmatched junction bases numbered 13, after V lost 8 bases and J lost 5 bases. The CDR3 consists of 15 residues. Per the germline V gene, CDR1 is ENHRY and CDR2 is SYGVKD. CDR3: CAIGDTGELRDTQYF. In nucleotides, the CDR3 is TGTGCCATCGGAGACACAGGGGAGTTAAGAGATACGCAGTATTTT.

The V gene is TRBV5-1, the J gene TRBJ2-7; a weak D match, TRBD2 (5 bases). Trimming pared 1 base from V and 6 bases from J, leaving 20 bases between. The germline gives CDR1 SGHRS, CDR2 YFSETQ. This CDR3 has 16 amino acids. The CDR3 loop reads CASSLSPLVALSEQYF. The CDR3 DNA sequence: TGCGCCAGCAGCTTGTCTCCACTAGTGGCTCTTTCCGAGCAGTACTTC. The whole variable domain, remainder taken from reference TRBV5-1 and TRBJ2-7, is KAGVTQTPRYLIKTRGQQVTLSCSPISGHRSVSWYQQTPGQGLQFLFEYFSETQRNKGNFPGRFSGRQFSNSRSEMNVSTLELGDSALYLCASSLSPLVALSEQYFGPGTRLTVT.

Many counts were recorded for this clonotype. The DNA for the CDR3 is TGTGCCACCAGCAGAGAACAGACTAAGCGGGATTACAATGAGCAGTTCTTC. This sequence encodes CATSREQTKRDYNEQFF. This chain uses TRBV15 with TRBJ2-1; 7 nucleotides agree with TRBD2. The germline V gene encodes CDR1 LNHNV and CDR2 YYDKDF (reference sequence). The length of the CDR3 is 17 residues. V lost 0 bases and J lost 4; bases outside the gene matches: 9.

There are many counts of this clonotype. The chain joins TRBV29-1 to TRBJ2-1; TRBD1 or TRBD2 may be the D gene (5 bases each). The germline gives CDR1 SQVTM, CDR2 ANQGSEA. The V end was cut by 4 bases, the J end by 8 bases, with 12 bases between. The length of the CDR3 is 12 residues. CDR3 DNA sequence: TGCAGCGTTGCTGGTCTGGGGGATGAGCAGTTCTTC. Protein sequence: CSVAGLGDEQFF.

On this clonotype: The junction departs from the called germline gene at one end, perhaps through a read error. V and J are TRBV12-3 or TRBV12-4 and TRBJ1-2; perhaps TRBD1 as D (5 bases). The length of the CDR3 is 15 residues. CDR3 in DNA: TGTGCCAGCAGCCCCGGACATTTTAGCCCCAATGGCGACACCTTC. As protein: CASSPGHFSPNGDTF.

This clonotype was seen only a few times. The chain uses TRBV7-3 and TRBJ2-3; 13 bases are a match to TRBD2. CDR3 length: 17 amino acids. Trimming at V came to 0 bases and at J to 4 bases, leaving 4 bases not matched to a gene. The germline CDR1 and CDR2 sequences are SGHTA and FQGTGA. CDR3 region: CASSLTGLAGVSDTQYF. CDR3 nucleotide sequence: TGTGCCAGCAGCTTAACCGGACTAGCGGGAGTCTCAGATACGCAGTATTTT. Using reference TRBV7-3 and TRBJ2-3 for the parts outside the CDR3, the full variable domain is GAGVSQTPSNKVTEKGKYVELRCDPISGHTALYWYRQSLGQGPEFLIYFQGTGAADDSGLPNDRFFAVRPEGSVSTLKIQRTERGDSAVYLCASSLTGLAGVSDTQYFGPGTRLTVL.

The table lists this clonotype with a few counts. The chain uses TRBV7-2 and TRBJ2-7, with D uncertain. Germline V gene data show CDR1 as SGHTA and CDR2 as FQGNSA. Deletions cut 5 bases from V and 5 bases from J, with 16 bases between. The CDR3 is 14 residues long. DNA for the CDR3: TGTGCCAGCAGCCCCTCAGGTAGCCTGAACGAGCAGTACTTC. The encoded protein is CASSPSGSLNEQYF.

This clonotype appeared many times. The J gene is TRBJ2-3, the V gene TRBV5-1; 10 bases are shared with TRBD2. This CDR3 has 16 amino acids. V dropped 0 bases and J dropped 4; count of bases not matched to a gene: 5. The germline V gene has CDR1 SGHRS and CDR2 YFSETQ. The CDR3 spells CASSLDVAGGPDTQYF. The CDR3 region has the DNA TGCGCCAGCAGCTTGGATGTAGCGGGAGGCCCAGATACGCAGTATTTT.

This clonotype was detected many times. The genes are TRBV7-9 and TRBJ2-1; 10 bases fit TRBD2. From germline, CDR1 is SEHNR and CDR2 FQNEAQ (reference sequence). The ends lost 4 bases at V and 0 bases at J; junction bases unmatched: 6. The CDR3 covers 17 residues. CDR3 nucleotide sequence: TGTGCCAGCAGCTCCACCGGGACTAGCGCCTCCTACAATGAGCAGTTCTTC. This encodes CASSSTGTSASYNEQFF.

This clonotype showed up many times. The V and J genes are TRBV5-1 and TRBJ2-5; D is perhaps TRBD2 (6 bases). Trimming took off 6 bases at V and 5 bases at J, with 20 bases between the two ends. CDR1 and CDR2 (germline): SGHRS, YFSETQ. There are 15 residues in the CDR3. The DNA for the CDR3 is TGCGCCAGCAACAAATCTAGCGTGATCTGGGAGACCCAGTACTTC. Residues: CASNKSSVIWETQYF.

This clonotype was observed at least ten times. The V call is TRBV28, the J call TRBJ2-3; perhaps TRBD1 as D (5 bases). Germline CDR1 is MDHEN and CDR2 is SYDVKM. The CDR3 length is 16 residues. Trimming left V 7 bases short and J 0 bases short, with 17 bases between. This chain's CDR3 is CASIPWGGRSTDTQYF. CDR3 DNA sequence: TGTGCCAGCATCCCGTGGGGCGGACGAAGCACAGATACGCAGTATTTT.

This chain uses TRBV12-3 or TRBV12-4 with TRBJ2-3, with D possibly matching TRBD2 (5 bases). The CDR3 runs 12 residues. V lost 8 bases, J lost 9 bases, and 15 bases lay in between. The chain's CDR3 is CASGLVPGTQYF. The CDR3 DNA is TGTGCCAGCGGACTCGTGCCTGGCACGCAGTATTTT.

In its sample, this clonotype was seen a few times. The rearrangement uses TRBV12-3 or TRBV12-4 and TRBJ1-4; D ambiguous. Trimming shortened V by 2 bases and J by 4 bases, and 5 bases separated the two germline ends. This CDR3 is built from 13 residues. The CDR3 is CASSLRHNEKLFF. In DNA, the CDR3 is TGTGCCAGCAGTTTACGGCATAATGAAAAACTGTTTTTT.